This T cell receptor beta chain was recovered during a study of blood T cell repertoires in COVID-19. Study-level information: The United States, Italy and Spain supplied acute and convalescent COVID-19 samples. PBMCs, B-cell-depleted T cells, or T cells were the source of the cDNA or gDNA that made up the material.

Germline assignment: CDR1 SGHTA and CDR2 FQGNSA. The CDR3 consists of 15 residues. V lost 2 bases, J lost 1 base, and 6 bases lay in between. In the authors' methods: How many nucleated cells were present was estimated from reference gene primer amplification. Method: immunoSEQ multiplex PCR; TCRdb's copy keeps in-frame clones and lacks some. D and trimming come from the DNA, and the V and J calls and clone size come from that table. In the table there are more than 200,000 clones, 80% to 90% of which are singletons. The receptor's source is a man aged 55 to 70 with acute or convalescent COVID-19. Sequencing used peripheral blood. J is TRBJ2-6 and V is TRBV7-2, with D uncertain. CDR3 in DNA: TGTGCCAGCAGCTTAATTCAGTCTGGGGCCAACGTCCTGACTTTC. It translates to CASSLIQSGANVLTF.